This TCR beta chain is from a study of blood T cell repertoires in COVID-19. CDR3 size: 15 residues. V lost 6 bases to trimming and J lost 0 bases, with 12 bases between them. Germline V gene sequence: CDR1 SNHLY, CDR2 FYNNEI. The assay was immunoSEQ multiplex PCR, and TCRdb's table has in-frame clones only and misses some. Among around 190,000 clones listed, roughly 85% were seen once. On this clone itself: The identical CDR3 is also encoded by other nucleotide sequences in the sample.

The chain couples TRBV2 to TRBJ1-3; D remains ambiguous. Sequenced material: peripheral blood. The receptor was derived from a man between 45 and 60 years old with active or convalescent COVID-19. In nucleotides, the CDR3 is TGTGCCAGCAGGCTCGAGACATCCTCTGGAAACACCATATATTTT. Amino acids: CASRLETSSGNTIYF.